The next 5 T cell receptor beta chains were all read from a single sample in a study of CXCR3-negative and CXCR3-positive naive CD8 T cells. Study results and caveats: CXCR3-positive naive cells carried more hydrophobic TRB CDR3s than CXCR3-negative naive cells did.

The libraries of TRB cDNA were constructed through 5' RACE using UMI labels. With the 5' RACE reads reprocessed, TCRdb shows one record per CDR3 protein and no DNA. Its clone listing holds around 130,000 distinct CDR3 sequences. The antigens of these receptors remain unknown. Sequencing was done on a sample of naive CXCR3+ CD8+ T cells from blood. Subset meaning: CD45RO-CCR7+CD27+CD95- naive CD8+ T cells expressing CXCR3 (TNR3+). The source is a human donor in good health. Some clones in this sample may be carry-over from other donors' samples.

V usage is TRBV28 and J usage is TRBJ2-1; TCRdb returns TRBD2, unconfirmable since there is no DNA. CDR1 and CDR2 from the germline V gene are MDHEN and SYDVKM. This CDR3 contains 16 residues. The CDR3 sequence: CASSLPTSGGSDEQFF. Full variable domain (outside the CDR3, taken from reference TRBV28 and TRBJ2-1): DVKVTQSSRYLVKRTGEKVFLECVQDMDHENMFWYRQDPGLGLRLIYFSYDVKMKEKGDIPEGYSVSREKKERFSLILESASTNQTSMYLCASSLPTSGGSDEQFFGPGTRLTVL.

This chain joins TRBV4-1 and TRBJ2-1; as DNA is missing, the TRBD1 call by TCRdb cannot be tested. Germline CDR1 and CDR2: MGHRA and YSYEKL. This CDR3 spans 18 amino acids. This CDR3 reads CASSQDSRSGTGGNEQFF.

This rearrangement joins TRBV25-1 to TRBJ1-1. CDR1 is MGHDK and CDR2 is SYGVNS in the germline V gene. This CDR3 comprises 13 residues. CDR3 amino acids: CASIQDWNTEAFF.

This sequence joins TRBV5-5 and TRBJ2-1; TCRdb outputs TRBD2, but without DNA this stays unchecked. The CDR3 extends over 15 amino acids. Germline assignment: CDR1 SGHKS and CDR2 YYEKEE (reference sequence). The CDR3 loop is CASSNPTSGGAEQFF.

The rearrangement links TRBV6-2 or TRBV6-3 to TRBJ1-1. The CDR3 has 16 amino acids. Germline V lookup: CDR1 MNHEY, CDR2 SVGEGT. The CDR3 loop is CASSYNRGGQGTEAFF.